Following are 32 T cell receptor beta chains from one sample sequenced in a study of blood T cells in healthy people across ages. Then a second PCR, running about 6 to 11 cycles, was carried out with a sample-barcoded 5' primer and a J-beta primer mix. In TCRdb, the 5' RACE reads were re-called with MiXCR into one record per CDR3 protein. The table includes some 700,000 distinct CDR3 sequences, approximately 21% detected once. Sequencing was done on a sample of blood. These receptors were collected from a man in his 70s in good health.

This clonotype came up a few times. The chain has TRBV18 and TRBJ1-4; D not certain. V was cut by 3 bases and J by 6 bases, with 5 bases left in between. The germline gives CDR1 KGHSH, CDR2 LQKENI. The CDR3 length is 12 residues. CDR3 sequence reads: CASSPQYEKLFF. The CDR3 DNA reads as TGTGCCAGCTCACCTCAATATGAAAAACTGTTTTTT.

The sample holds many counts of this clonotype. The chain has TRBV4-2 and TRBJ2-3; D ambiguous. V lost 0 bases and J lost 3, with 4 bases in between. The length of the CDR3 is 13 residues. Germline values: CDR1 LGHNA, CDR2 YNFKEQ. CDR3 protein: CASSQDATDTQYF. CDR3 coding DNA: TGTGCCAGCAGCCAAGACGCTACAGATACGCAGTATTTT.

This clonotype has only a few counts. The chain links TRBV5-1 to TRBJ2-3; D unclear. The CDR3 is made up of 16 amino acids. Between the trimmed V and J ends, which lost 3 bases and 2 bases, there was a span of 16 bases. Germline values: CDR1 SGHRS, CDR2 YFSETQ. CDR3 nucleotide sequence: TGCGCCAGCAGCTGGGAAAAGACAAGGGTCACAGATACGCAGTATTTT. The encoded protein is CASSWEKTRVTDTQYF.

V usage is TRBV5-1 and J usage is TRBJ2-5, with 8 bases aligning to TRBD1. Germline loops: CDR1 SGHRS, CDR2 YFSETQ. The CDR3 loop spans 14 amino acids. J lost 1 base, V lost 4 bases, and 3 bases had no gene match. The CDR3 nucleotides are TGCGCCAGCAGCGCGGGACAGGCCCAAGAGACCCAGTACTTC. Translated: CASSAGQAQETQYF.

The rearrangement joins TRBV9 to TRBJ1-4; D is ambiguous. Germline values: CDR1 SGDLS, CDR2 YYNGEE. This CDR3 has 14 amino acids. V dropped 3 bases and J dropped 7 bases, with 13 bases sitting between them. CDR3 nucleotides: TGTGCCAGCAGCGCCCCAGCGGAGGGTGAAAAACTGTTTTTT. Protein sequence: CASSAPAEGEKLFF. Looking up the rest from reference TRBV9 and TRBJ1-4 gives the full variable domain: DSGVTQTPKHLITATGQRVTLRCSPRSGDLSVYWYQQSLDQGLQFLIQYYNGEERAKGNILERFSAQQFPDLHSELNLSSLELGDSALYFCASSAPAEGEKLFFGSGTQLSVL.

The CDR3 coding sequence is TGTGCCAGTAGCCCCGACAGGGGACCAGCAAACATTCAGTACTTC. Translating it yields CASSPDRGPANIQYF. This chain connects TRBV19 to TRBJ2-4; 8 positions match TRBD1. The CDR3 is made up of 15 amino acids. J lost 6 bases, V lost 6 bases, and 10 bases had no gene match. The germline V gene encodes CDR1 LNHDA and CDR2 SQIVND (reference sequence).

The chain combines TRBV2 with TRBJ2-3, with a weak D call TRBD2 (7 bases). The CDR3 is 16 amino acids. V lost 4 bases and J 4 bases, leaving 18 bases between the germline ends. Germline V gene sequence: CDR1 SNHLY, CDR2 FYNNEI. The chain's CDR3 is CASSVQGLAAADTQYF. The CDR3, as DNA: TGTGCCAGCAGTGTCCAGGGGCTAGCGGCCGCAGATACGCAGTATTTT.

In this sample, this clonotype turned up many times. The chain is built from TRBV5-1 and TRBJ1-1; 7 bases agree with TRBD1. This CDR3 has 14 amino acids. Germline lookup yields CDR1 SGHRS and CDR2 YFSETQ. J gave up 6 bases and V 4 bases, and 9 bases lay outside the gene matches. CDR3 protein: CASSRSDRRPEAFF. CDR3 nucleotides: TGCGCCAGCAGCCGTTCGGACAGGAGGCCTGAAGCTTTCTTT.

The V call is TRBV20-1, the J call TRBJ2-1; TRBD1 or TRBD2 may be the D gene (5 bases each). CDR1 and CDR2 from the germline V gene are DFQATT and SNEGSKA (reference sequence). The length of the CDR3 is 17 residues. V lost 1 base and J 7 bases, leaving 23 bases between the germline ends. CDR3 amino acids: CSARGVGGKAFNNEQFF. The CDR3 DNA is TGCAGTGCTAGAGGGGTTGGGGGAAAGGCTTTTAATAATGAGCAGTTCTTC.

The genes are TRBV3-1 and TRBJ2-1; D is possibly TRBD1 (5 bases). The CDR3 has 16 residues. Between the trimmed V and J ends, which lost 1 base and 7 bases, there was a span of 17 bases. CDR1 is LGHDT, CDR2 YNNKEL, per germline (reference sequence). CDR3 region: CASSQVKGVGWNEQFF. The CDR3 coding sequence is TGTGCCAGCAGCCAAGTGAAAGGGGTGGGCTGGAATGAGCAGTTCTTC.

Worth noting for this clonotype: One junction end disagrees with the germline gene, perhaps due to a read error. The genes are TRBV10-3 and TRBJ2-3; 8 bases are shared with TRBD1. The CDR3 spans 15 residues. The germline V gene has CDR1 ENHRY and CDR2 SYGVKD. The CDR3 region has the DNA TGTGCCATCAGCAAGACTCTGATTGGGACAGGTACGCAGTATTTT. As protein: CAISKTLIGTGTQYF.

The V call is TRBV20-1, the J call TRBJ2-6, with D perhaps TRBD1 or TRBD2 (5 bases each). Germline lookup yields CDR1 DFQATT and CDR2 SNEGSKA (reference sequence). The length of the CDR3 is 14 residues. Trimming took off 1 base at V and 10 bases at J, with 14 bases between the two ends. The CDR3 nucleotides read TGCAGTGCTAGAGCGTCCGGGACCCTTAACGTCCTGACTTTC. It encodes CSARASGTLNVLTF.

This clonotype turned up a few times. The chain has TRBV12-3 or TRBV12-4 and TRBJ2-5; unclear D gene. Trimming removed 6 bases from V and 0 bases from J, with 11 bases in between. The CDR3 runs 14 residues. The CDR3, as DNA: TGTGCCAGCAGCTCTACTCCCTACCAAGAGACCCAGTACTTC. This gives the protein CASSSTPYQETQYF.

This clonotype appeared many times. The gene calls are TRBV12-3 or TRBV12-4 and TRBJ2-3, with D tentatively TRBD1 (6 bases). The ends were cut back, 5 bases at V and 9 bases at J, with 12 bases in the middle. CDR3 length equals 12 residues. Here the CDR3 DNA reads TGTGCCAGCAGTCGGGACACCGGGACGCAGTATTTT. It codes for CASSRDTGTQYF.

The V call is TRBV3-1, the J call TRBJ2-7; 8 bases are a match to TRBD2. Germline V CDR1 and CDR2: LGHDT, YNNKEL (reference sequence). This CDR3 region has 14 residues. Trimming cost V 6 bases and J 5 bases; bases outside gene matches: 9. The DNA of the CDR3 is TGTGCCAGCAGGTTCACCGGGAGGGACGACGAGCAGTACTTC. Translated, it gives CASRFTGRDDEQYF.

This clonotype appeared a few times. The rearrangement links TRBV7-8 to TRBJ2-1, with D perhaps given as TRBD1 or TRBD2 (5 bases each). V lost 6 bases and J lost 5, with 17 bases in between. This CDR3 contains 15 residues. Germline loops: CDR1 SGHVS, CDR2 FQNEAQ. CDR3: CASRGRRVGDNEQFF. The DNA of the CDR3 is TGTGCCAGCAGGGGCCGGCGGGTAGGGGACAATGAGCAGTTCTTC.

This chain connects TRBV29-1 to TRBJ2-5, with TRBD2 matching over 10 bases. The CDR3 totals 16 residues. V was clipped by 3 bases and J by 5 bases; unmatched bases: 12. The germline gives CDR1 SQVTM, CDR2 ANQGSEA. The CDR3, as DNA: TGCAGCGTTGAGGGACTAGCGACCCTTGGGGTTGAGACCCAGTACTTC. Residues: CSVEGLATLGVETQYF.

V and J are TRBV5-1 and TRBJ2-2; D ambiguous. This CDR3 has 14 amino acids. The germline V gene has CDR1 SGHRS and CDR2 YFSETQ. With 4 bases removed from V and 9 bases from J, the gap between germline ends came to 16 bases. The DNA of the CDR3 is TGCGCCAGCAGCCCCCAGTATGCAGATTGGGAGCTGTTTTTT. Amino acid sequence: CASSPQYADWELFF.

This clonotype was observed at least ten times. The V gene is TRBV2, the J gene TRBJ2-3; D remains ambiguous. Germline assignment: CDR1 SNHLY and CDR2 FYNNEI. V lost 1 base and J lost 2, with 4 bases in between. The CDR3 has 13 residues. This CDR3 is CASSEDFTDTQYF. The DNA of the CDR3 is TGTGCCAGCAGTGAAGACTTCACAGATACGCAGTATTTT.

This chain links TRBV19 with TRBJ1-1; the match to TRBD1 covers 9 bases. V lost 3 bases to trimming and J lost 0 bases; unmatched junction nucleotides: 2. This CDR3 region has 15 residues. Germline V CDR1 and CDR2: LNHDA, SQIVND (reference sequence). The CDR3 region has the DNA TGTGCCAGTAGTATTGGACAGGGGATGAACACTGAAGCTTTCTTT. This codes for CASSIGQGMNTEAFF.

This clonotype was detected only a few times. V usage is TRBV7-2 and J usage is TRBJ2-5; D unresolved. The CDR3 loop spans 14 amino acids. The V gene lost 1 base and the J gene lost 6 bases, with 12 bases spanning the gap. Germline CDR1 and CDR2: SGHTA and FQGNSA. The CDR3 loop is CASSLGTEPQTQYF. The CDR3 DNA reads as TGTGCCAGCAGCTTAGGGACCGAACCCCAGACCCAGTACTTC.

The chain joins TRBV29-1 to TRBJ2-3; 10 bases match TRBD2. The V segment lost 3 bases and the J segment 5 bases; nucleotides outside the gene matches: 5. CDR1 and CDR2 (germline): SQVTM, ANQGSEA. The CDR3 extends over 14 amino acids. The CDR3 coding sequence is TGCAGCGTTGATCTAGCGGGGGCGGGAGATACGCAGTATTTT. Translating it yields CSVDLAGAGDTQYF.

This rearrangement joins TRBV7-2 to TRBJ2-5; 12 positions match TRBD2. CDR1 is SGHTA, CDR2 FQGNSA, per germline. The V and J ends lost 5 bases and 5 bases, in that order; junction bases with no gene match: 12. There are 17 residues in the CDR3. The CDR3 DNA reads TGTGCCAGCAGCCCTAAGACTAGCGGGAGATGGCCGGAGACCCAGTACTTC. It encodes CASSPKTSGRWPETQYF.

The chain couples TRBV28 to TRBJ2-4, with D tentatively TRBD2 (5 bases). The CDR3 contains 16 residues. Trimming removed 5 bases from V and 2 bases from J, with 16 bases in between. From germline, CDR1 is MDHEN and CDR2 SYDVKM. CDR3 sequence reads: CASSPGSGLTKNIQYF. For the CDR3, the DNA is TGTGCCAGCAGTCCGGGATCGGGTCTAACCAAAAACATTCAGTACTTC.

This clonotype showed up just a few times. V is TRBV5-1 and J is TRBJ1-5, with D hard to call. Germline loops: CDR1 SGHRS, CDR2 YFSETQ. The length of the CDR3 is 15 residues. The V end was cut by 0 bases, the J end by 6 bases, with 13 bases between. As DNA, the CDR3 is TGCGCCAGCAGCTTGGCGGGGTTAAGCGGTCAGCCCCAGCATTTT. It translates to CASSLAGLSGQPQHF.

This clonotype has a count of ten or more. Compared with germline, one end of the junction differs, possibly owing to a read error. The V call is TRBV5-1, the J call TRBJ1-4; no firm D call. This CDR3 is built from 14 residues. CDR1 is SGHRS and CDR2 is YFSETQ in the germline V gene. The CDR3 protein is CASSLGATNEKLFF. CDR3 bases: TGTGCCAGCTCACTGGGTGCAACTAATGAAAAACTGTTTTTT.

This chain uses TRBV20-1 with TRBJ2-1; no clear D. CDR3 length: 15 residues. Germline V gives CDR1 DFQATT, CDR2 SNEGSKA (reference sequence). V was trimmed by 6 bases and J by 8 bases, leaving 23 bases between them. CDR3 sequence reads: CSATPRNTKSDEQFF. CDR3 bases: TGCAGTGCCACCCCGCGAAACACCAAAAGCGATGAGCAGTTCTTC.

This clonotype was observed at least ten times. The rearrangement joins TRBV7-2 to TRBJ1-2, with 11 bases that match TRBD1. The V and J ends lost 1 base and 5 bases, in that order; junction bases with no gene match: 6. The CDR3 is made up of 16 amino acids. Germline V lookup: CDR1 SGHTA, CDR2 FQGNSA. Here the CDR3 DNA reads TGTGCCAGCAGCTTAGACGGACAGGGGGCTTGGTATGGCTACACCTTC. It codes for CASSLDGQGAWYGYTF.

The V gene is TRBV5-1, the J gene TRBJ2-7; D possibly corresponds to TRBD2 (6 bases). The DNA matches TRBJ2-1 better at its end, which makes the J call doubtful. Germline lookup yields CDR1 SGHRS and CDR2 YFSETQ. The CDR3 has 15 residues. CDR3 bases: TGCGCCAGCAGCTCCGGGACTCCAACCTACAATGAGCAGTTCTTC. The encoded protein is CASSSGTPTYNEQFF.

This chain uses TRBV3-1 with TRBJ2-3; maybe TRBD1 (6 bases). The V gene lost 0 bases and the J gene lost 9 bases, with 13 bases spanning the gap. Looked up from germline, CDR1 is LGHDT and CDR2 is YNNKEL (reference sequence). The CDR3 is 14 amino acids. CDR3 region: CASSQDRGSNTQYF. The CDR3 region has the DNA TGTGCCAGCAGCCAAGATAGGGGGAGCAACACGCAGTATTTT.

There are a few counts of this clonotype. This chain joins TRBV5-1 and TRBJ2-3, with D possibly TRBD2 on 5 matching bases. The germline gives CDR1 SGHRS, CDR2 YFSETQ. The CDR3 has 16 amino acids. V gave up 0 bases and J gave up 0 bases, with 11 bases separating them. The CDR3 DNA reads as TGCGCCAGCAGCTTGGCCGGGAATCCTAGCACAGATACGCAGTATTTT. Encoded protein: CASSLAGNPSTDTQYF.

Only a few counts were recorded for this clonotype. The rearrangement joins TRBV11-2 to TRBJ2-5; D may be TRBD1 or TRBD2 (5 bases each). The tail of the sequence fits TRBJ2-7 better, so the J call may be wrong. There are 14 residues in the CDR3. Germline lookup yields CDR1 SGHAT and CDR2 FQNNGV. CDR3 residues: CASSLDWGTYEQYV. DNA for the CDR3: TGTGCCAGCAGCTTAGACTGGGGGACCTACGAGCAGTACGTC.